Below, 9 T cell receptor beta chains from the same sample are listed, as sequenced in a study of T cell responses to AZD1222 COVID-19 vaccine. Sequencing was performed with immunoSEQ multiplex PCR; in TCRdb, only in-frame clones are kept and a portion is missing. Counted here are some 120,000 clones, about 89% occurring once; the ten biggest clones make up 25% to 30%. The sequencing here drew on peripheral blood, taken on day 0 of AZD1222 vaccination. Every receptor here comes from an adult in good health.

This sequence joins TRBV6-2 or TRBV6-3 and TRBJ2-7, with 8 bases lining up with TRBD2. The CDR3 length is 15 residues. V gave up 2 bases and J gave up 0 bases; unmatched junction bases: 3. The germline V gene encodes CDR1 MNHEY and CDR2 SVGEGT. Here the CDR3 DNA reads TGTGCCAGCAGTTACGCGGCGGGAGGCTCCTACGAGCAGTACTTC. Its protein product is CASSYAAGGSYEQYF.

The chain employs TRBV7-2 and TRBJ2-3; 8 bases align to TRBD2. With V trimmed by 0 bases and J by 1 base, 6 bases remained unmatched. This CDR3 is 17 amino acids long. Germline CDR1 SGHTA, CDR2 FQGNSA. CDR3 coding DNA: TGTGCCAGCAGCTTAGCCGGGGGGGGTCGAGGCACAGATACGCAGTATTTT. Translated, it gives CASSLAGGGRGTDTQYF.

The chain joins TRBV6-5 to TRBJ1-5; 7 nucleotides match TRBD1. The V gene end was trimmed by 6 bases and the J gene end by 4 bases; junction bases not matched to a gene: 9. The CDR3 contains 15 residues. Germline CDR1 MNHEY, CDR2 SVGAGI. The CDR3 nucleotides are TGTGCCAGCAGCCCAACGACAGGGATGAATCAGCCCCAGCATTTT. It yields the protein CASSPTTGMNQPQHF.

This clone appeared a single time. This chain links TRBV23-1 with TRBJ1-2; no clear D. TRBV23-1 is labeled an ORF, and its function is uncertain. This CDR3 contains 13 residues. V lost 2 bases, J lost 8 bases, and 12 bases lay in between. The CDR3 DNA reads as TGCGCCAGCAGTCAACAACACCCAGGAGGCTACACCTTC. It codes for CASSQQHPGGYTF.

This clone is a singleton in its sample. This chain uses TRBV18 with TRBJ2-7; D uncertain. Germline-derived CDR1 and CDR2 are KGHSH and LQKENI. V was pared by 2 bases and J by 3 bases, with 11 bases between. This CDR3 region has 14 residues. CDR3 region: CASSPGPMDYEQYF. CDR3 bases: TGTGCCAGCTCACCAGGCCCTATGGACTACGAGCAGTACTTC.

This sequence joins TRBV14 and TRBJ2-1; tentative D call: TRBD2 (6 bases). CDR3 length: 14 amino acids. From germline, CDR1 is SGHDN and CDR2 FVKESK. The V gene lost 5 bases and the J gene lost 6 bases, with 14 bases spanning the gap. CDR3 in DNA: TGTGCCAGCAGCAAAGGCGGGACCTTCAATGAGCAGTTCTTC. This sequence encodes CASSKGGTFNEQFF.

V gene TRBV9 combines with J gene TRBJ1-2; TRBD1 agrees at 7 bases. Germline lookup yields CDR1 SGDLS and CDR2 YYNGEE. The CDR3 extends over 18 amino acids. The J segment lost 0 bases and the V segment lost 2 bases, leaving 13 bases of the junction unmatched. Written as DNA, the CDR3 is TGTGCCAGCAGCGTGGTCCCCGGGACAGACCCTACTAACTATGGCTACACCTTC. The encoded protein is CASSVVPGTDPTNYGYTF.

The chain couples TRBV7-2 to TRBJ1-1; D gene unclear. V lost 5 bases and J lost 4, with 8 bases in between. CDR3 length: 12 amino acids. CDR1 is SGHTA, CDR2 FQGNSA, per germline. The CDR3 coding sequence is TGTGCCAGCAGCACCCCTCCCACTGAAGCTTTCTTT. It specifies CASSTPPTEAFF.

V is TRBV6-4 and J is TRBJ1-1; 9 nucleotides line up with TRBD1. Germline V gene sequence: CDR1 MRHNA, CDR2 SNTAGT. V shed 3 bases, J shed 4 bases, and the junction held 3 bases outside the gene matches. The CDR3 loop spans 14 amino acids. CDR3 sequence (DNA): TGTGCCAGCAGTGAACAGGGGGCGAGCACTGAAGCTTTCTTT. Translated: CASSEQGASTEAFF.